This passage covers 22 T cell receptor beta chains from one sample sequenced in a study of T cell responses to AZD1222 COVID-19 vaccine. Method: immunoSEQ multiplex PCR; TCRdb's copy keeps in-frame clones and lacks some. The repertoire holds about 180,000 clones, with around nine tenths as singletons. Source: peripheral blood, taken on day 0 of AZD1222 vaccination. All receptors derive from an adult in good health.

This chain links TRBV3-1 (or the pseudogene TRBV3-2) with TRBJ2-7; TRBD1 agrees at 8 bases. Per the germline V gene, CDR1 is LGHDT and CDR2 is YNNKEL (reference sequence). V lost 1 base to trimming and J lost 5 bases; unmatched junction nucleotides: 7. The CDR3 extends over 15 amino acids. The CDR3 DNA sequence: TGTGCCAGCAGCCAAGTTATGACAGGGGTCCACGAGCAGTACTTC. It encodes CASSQVMTGVHEQYF.

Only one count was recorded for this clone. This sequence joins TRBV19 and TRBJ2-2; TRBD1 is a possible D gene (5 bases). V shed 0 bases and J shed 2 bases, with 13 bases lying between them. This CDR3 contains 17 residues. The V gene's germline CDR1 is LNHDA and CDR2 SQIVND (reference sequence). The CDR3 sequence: CASSIDSRTPNTGELFF. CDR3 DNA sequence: TGTGCCAGTAGTATAGATTCTCGGACACCAAACACCGGGGAGCTGTTTTTT.

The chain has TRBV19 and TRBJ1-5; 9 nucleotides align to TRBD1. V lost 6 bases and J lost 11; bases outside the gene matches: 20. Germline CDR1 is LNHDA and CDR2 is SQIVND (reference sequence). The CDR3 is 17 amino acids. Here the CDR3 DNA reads TGTGCCAGTAGCCCCGGCGTGGGGGGACAGGGTGGGAAGGCCCAGCATTTT. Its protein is CASSPGVGGQGGKAQHF.

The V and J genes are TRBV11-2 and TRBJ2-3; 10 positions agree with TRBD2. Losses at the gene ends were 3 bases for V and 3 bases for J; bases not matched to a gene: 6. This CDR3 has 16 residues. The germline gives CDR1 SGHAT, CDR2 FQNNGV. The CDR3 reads CASSLAPSGSTDTQYF. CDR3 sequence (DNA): TGTGCCAGCAGCTTGGCCCCTAGCGGGAGTACAGATACGCAGTATTTT.

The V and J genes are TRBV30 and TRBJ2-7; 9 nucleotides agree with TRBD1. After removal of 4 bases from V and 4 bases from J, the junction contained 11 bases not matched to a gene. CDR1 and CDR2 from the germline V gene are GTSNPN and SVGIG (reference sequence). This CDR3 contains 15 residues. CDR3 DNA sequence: TGTGCCTGGAACCTGCGGGGGACAGGGTTATACGAGCAGTACTTC. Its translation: CAWNLRGTGLYEQYF.

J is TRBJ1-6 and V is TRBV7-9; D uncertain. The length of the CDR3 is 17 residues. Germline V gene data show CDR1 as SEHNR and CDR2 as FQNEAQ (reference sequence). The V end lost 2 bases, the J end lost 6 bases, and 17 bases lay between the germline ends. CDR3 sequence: CASSLYGLPDANSPLHF. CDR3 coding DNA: TGTGCCAGCAGCTTATACGGGCTCCCGGACGCTAATTCACCCCTCCACTTT.

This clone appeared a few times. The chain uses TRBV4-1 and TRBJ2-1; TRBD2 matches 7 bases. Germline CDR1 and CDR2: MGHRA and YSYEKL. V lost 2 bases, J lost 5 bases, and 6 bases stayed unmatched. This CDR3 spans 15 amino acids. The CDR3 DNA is TGCGCCAGCAGCCAACGTGGGGGACTAAACAATGAGCAGTTCTTC. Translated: CASSQRGGLNNEQFF.

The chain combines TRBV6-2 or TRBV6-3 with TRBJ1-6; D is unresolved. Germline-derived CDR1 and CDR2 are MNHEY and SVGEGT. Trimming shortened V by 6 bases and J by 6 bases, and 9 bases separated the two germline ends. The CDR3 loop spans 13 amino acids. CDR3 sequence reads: CASSLDPNSPLHF. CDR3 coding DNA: TGTGCCAGCAGCTTAGACCCTAATTCACCCCTCCACTTT.

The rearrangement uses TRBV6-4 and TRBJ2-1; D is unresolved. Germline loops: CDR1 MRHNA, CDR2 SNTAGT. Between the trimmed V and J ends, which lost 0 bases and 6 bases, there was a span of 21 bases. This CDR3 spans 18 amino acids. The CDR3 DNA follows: TGTGCCAGCAGTGACTCGATCTTACGGCACCGAAGGCTCAATGAGCAGTTCTTC. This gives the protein CASSDSILRHRRLNEQFF.

The CDR3, as DNA: TGTGCCATCAGTGAGTTCAGTAATTCCGGGACAGGGGTGGCAGATACGCAGTATTTT. Encoded protein: CAISEFSNSGTGVADTQYF. The chain links TRBV10-3 to TRBJ2-3, with 10 bases fitting TRBD1. V was clipped by 1 base and J by 4 bases; unmatched bases: 14. The V gene's germline CDR1 is ENHRY and CDR2 SYGVKD. The CDR3 has 19 residues.

The CDR3 region is CASSLTPGPDTQYF. The CDR3 nucleotides are TGTGCCAGCAGCTTAACCCCAGGCCCAGATACGCAGTATTTT. The rearrangement joins TRBV7-2 to TRBJ2-3; D gene uncertain. V was pared by 2 bases and J by 4 bases, with 10 bases between. Germline CDR1 reads SGHTA; CDR2 reads FQGNSA. There are 14 residues in the CDR3. The whole variable domain, remainder taken from reference TRBV7-2 and TRBJ2-3, is GAGVSQSPSNKVTEKGKDVELRCDPISGHTALYWYRQSLGQGLEFLIYFQGNSAPDKSGLPSDRFSAERTGGSVSTLTIQRTQQEDSAVYLCASSLTPGPDTQYFGPGTRLTVL.

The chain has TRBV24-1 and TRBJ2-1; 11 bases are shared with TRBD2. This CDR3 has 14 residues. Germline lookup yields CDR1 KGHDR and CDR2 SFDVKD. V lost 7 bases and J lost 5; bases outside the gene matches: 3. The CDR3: CATRTSGTNNEQFF. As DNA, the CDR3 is TGTGCCACCAGGACTAGCGGGACCAACAATGAGCAGTTCTTC.

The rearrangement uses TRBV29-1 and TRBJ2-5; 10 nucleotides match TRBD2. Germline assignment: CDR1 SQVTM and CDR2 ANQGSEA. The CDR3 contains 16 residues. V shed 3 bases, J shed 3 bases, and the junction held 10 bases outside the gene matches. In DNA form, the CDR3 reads TGCAGCGTTGAGTACTCGAGTGGACTAGCGGAAGAGACCCAGTACTTC. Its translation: CSVEYSSGLAEETQYF.

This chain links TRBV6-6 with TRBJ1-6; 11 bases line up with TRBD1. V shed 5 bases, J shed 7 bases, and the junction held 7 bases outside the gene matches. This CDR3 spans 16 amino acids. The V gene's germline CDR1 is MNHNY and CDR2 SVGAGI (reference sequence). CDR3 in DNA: TGTGCCAGCAGTCGGACAGGGGGCGCTGGAAATTCACCCCTCCACTTT. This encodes CASSRTGGAGNSPLHF.

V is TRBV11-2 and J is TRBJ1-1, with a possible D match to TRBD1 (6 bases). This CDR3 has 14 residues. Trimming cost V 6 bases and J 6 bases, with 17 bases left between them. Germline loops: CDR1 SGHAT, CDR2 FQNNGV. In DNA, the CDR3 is TGTGCCAGCAGTTTCGAACCAGGGGTCCCTGAAGCTTTCTTT. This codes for CASSFEPGVPEAFF.

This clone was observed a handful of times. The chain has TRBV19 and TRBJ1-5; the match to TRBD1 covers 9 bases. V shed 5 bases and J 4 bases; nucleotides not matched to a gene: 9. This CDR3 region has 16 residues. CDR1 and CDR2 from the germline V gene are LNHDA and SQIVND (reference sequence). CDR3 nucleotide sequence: TGTGCCAGTAGTTTCACACAGGGGGCTTGGAATCAGCCCCAGCATTTT. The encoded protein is CASSFTQGAWNQPQHF.

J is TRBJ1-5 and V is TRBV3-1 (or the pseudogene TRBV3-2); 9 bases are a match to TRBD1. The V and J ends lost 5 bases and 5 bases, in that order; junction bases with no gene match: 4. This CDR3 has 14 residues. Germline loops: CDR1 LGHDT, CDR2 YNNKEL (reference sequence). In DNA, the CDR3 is TGTGCCAGCAGCTCTTGGGACAGGGATCAGCCCCAGCATTTT. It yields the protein CASSSWDRDQPQHF.

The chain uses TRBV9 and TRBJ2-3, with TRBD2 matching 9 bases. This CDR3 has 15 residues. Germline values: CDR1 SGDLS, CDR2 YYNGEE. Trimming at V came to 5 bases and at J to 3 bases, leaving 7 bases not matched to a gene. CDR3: CASSSAGGLTDTQYF. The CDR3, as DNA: TGTGCCAGCAGTTCAGCGGGAGGATTAACAGATACGCAGTATTTT. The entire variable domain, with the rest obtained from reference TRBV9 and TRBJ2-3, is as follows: DSGVTQTPKHLITATGQRVTLRCSPRSGDLSVYWYQQSLDQGLQFLIQYYNGEERAKGNILERFSAQQFPDLHSELNLSSLELGDSALYFCASSSAGGLTDTQYFGPGTRLTVL.

CDR3 protein: CASSFGQSNTEAFF. The CDR3 nucleotides read TGTGCCAGCAGCTTTGGACAGTCTAACACTGAAGCTTTCTTT. J is TRBJ1-1 and V is TRBV11-3, with D maybe TRBD1 (6 bases). The germline V and J ends were trimmed by 3 bases and 2 bases, with 10 bases remaining between them. The CDR3 consists of 14 residues. Germline values: CDR1 SGHNT, CDR2 YENEEA.

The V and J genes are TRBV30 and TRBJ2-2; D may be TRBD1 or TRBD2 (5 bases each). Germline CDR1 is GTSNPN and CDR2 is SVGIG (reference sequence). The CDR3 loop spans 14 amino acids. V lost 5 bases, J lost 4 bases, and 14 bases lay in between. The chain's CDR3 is CAWALGVGTGELFF. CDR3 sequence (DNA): TGTGCCTGGGCGTTGGGGGTAGGCACCGGGGAGCTGTTTTTT.

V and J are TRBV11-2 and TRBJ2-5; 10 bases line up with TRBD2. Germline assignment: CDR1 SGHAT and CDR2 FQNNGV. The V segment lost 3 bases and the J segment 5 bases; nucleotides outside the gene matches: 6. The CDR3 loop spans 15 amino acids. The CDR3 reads CASSLTSGYIETQYF. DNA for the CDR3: TGTGCCAGCAGCTTGACTAGCGGGTATATTGAGACCCAGTACTTC.

The CDR3 nucleotides are TGTGCCAGCAGTTACGGAAACACCATATATTTT. As protein: CASSYGNTIYF. This sequence joins TRBV6-2 or TRBV6-3 and TRBJ1-3, with D unclear. Between the trimmed V and J ends, which lost 2 bases and 4 bases, there was a span of 0 bases. The CDR3 is made up of 11 amino acids. Germline V CDR1 and CDR2: MNHEY, SVGEGT.